The rows below give T cell receptor beta chains drawn from one sample of a study of cytomegalovirus exposure and HLA in healthy donors. The table came from immunoSEQ multiplex PCR; TCRdb's copy has only in-frame clones and leaves some out. The table has a few hundred thousand clones, roughly 88% seen once. The material sequenced was PBMCs. The receptors shown here come from a young man in good health and CMV-seronegative. The CDR3 runs from the conserved cysteine through the conserved F or W. Each record gives: V gene, J gene, CDR3 length, D gene, clone size, CDR3 DNA, CDR3 protein. The D gene is left open where the match is weak. For some rows the clone size is stated as once, few or many, or as a class when expanded; others skip it.

v_call: TRBV19
j_call: TRBJ2-7
cdr3_length: 16
d_call: TRBD1
clone_size: .
cdr3_nt: TGTGCCAGTAGCCAACCCAATGGACAGGGGTCCTACGAGCAGTACTTC
cdr3_aa: CASSQPNGQGSYEQYF

v_call: TRBV5-4
j_call: TRBJ1-2
cdr3_length: 15
d_call: TRBD1
clone_size: once
cdr3_nt: TGTGCCAGCAGCGGATGGACAGGGGGCTACTATGGCTACACCTTC
cdr3_aa: CASSGWTGGYYGYTF

v_call: TRBV5-5
j_call: TRBJ2-2
cdr3_length: 13
d_call: .
clone_size: .
cdr3_nt: TGTGCCAGCAGCTACACGAACACCGGGGAGCTGTTTTTT
cdr3_aa: CASSYTNTGELFF

v_call: TRBV5-4
j_call: TRBJ2-4
cdr3_length: 15
d_call: .
clone_size: .
cdr3_nt: TGTGCCAGCAGCTGGGCCAAGGGGCTGCAAAACATTCAGTACTTC
cdr3_aa: CASSWAKGLQNIQYF

v_call: TRBV9
j_call: TRBJ2-1
cdr3_length: 15
d_call: TRBD2
clone_size: .
cdr3_nt: TGTGCCAGCAGCGCCAGCGGGGGGGTCTACAATGAGCAGTTCTTC
cdr3_aa: CASSASGGVYNEQFF

v_call: TRBV5-6
j_call: TRBJ1-2
cdr3_length: 17
d_call: TRBD1
clone_size: .
cdr3_nt: TGTGCCAGCAGCTTCCCGGGACAGGGAGTAGTTCACTATGGCTACACCTTC
cdr3_aa: CASSFPGQGVVHYGYTF

v_call: TRBV5-8
j_call: TRBJ2-5
cdr3_length: 14
d_call: TRBD1
clone_size: .
cdr3_nt: TGTGCCAGCAGCCTGGGACAGGGGCAAGAGACCCAGTACTTC
cdr3_aa: CASSLGQGQETQYF

v_call: TRBV7-9
j_call: TRBJ1-2
cdr3_length: 14
d_call: TRBD1
clone_size: few
cdr3_nt: TGTGCCAGCAGCGACAGGGGAGCTAACTATGGCTACACCTTC
cdr3_aa: CASSDRGANYGYTF

v_call: TRBV10-3
j_call: TRBJ1-1
cdr3_length: 13
d_call: .
clone_size: .
cdr3_nt: TGTGCCATCAGTGGACAGTTTCCCACTGAAGCTTTCTTT
cdr3_aa: CAISGQFPTEAFF

v_call: TRBV18
j_call: TRBJ2-5
cdr3_length: 15
d_call: .
clone_size: .
cdr3_nt: TGTGCCAGCTCACCACGACAGGAGTACCAAGAGACCCAGTACTTC
cdr3_aa: CASSPRQEYQETQYF

v_call: TRBV7-8
j_call: TRBJ1-1
cdr3_length: 13
d_call: .
clone_size: .
cdr3_nt: TGTGCCAGCAGCCGCGCAGGGAACACTGAAGCTTTCTTT
cdr3_aa: CASSRAGNTEAFF

v_call: TRBV7-2
j_call: TRBJ2-3
cdr3_length: 15
d_call: TRBD1
clone_size: .
cdr3_nt: TGTGCCAGCAGCTTATACACAGGGGGCATAGATACGCAGTATTTT
cdr3_aa: CASSLYTGGIDTQYF

v_call: TRBV6-5
j_call: TRBJ2-2
cdr3_length: 14
d_call: .
clone_size: .
cdr3_nt: TGTGCCAGCAGTAGGGCGCGGGACACCGGGGAGCTGTTTTTT
cdr3_aa: CASSRARDTGELFF

v_call: TRBV19
j_call: TRBJ2-7
cdr3_length: 13
d_call: TRBD2
clone_size: .
cdr3_nt: TGTGCCAGTAGTAGGACTAGTTCATACGAGCAGTACTTC
cdr3_aa: CASSRTSSYEQYF

v_call: TRBV6-5
j_call: TRBJ2-7
cdr3_length: 14
d_call: .
clone_size: .
cdr3_nt: TGTGCCAGCAGTTACAGGCAGCCAGGGTACGAGCAGTACTTC
cdr3_aa: CASSYRQPGYEQYF

v_call: TRBV5-4
j_call: TRBJ1-6
cdr3_length: 16
d_call: .
clone_size: .
cdr3_nt: TGTGCCAGCAGCACCCCCCGGTCGCAGGGGAATTCACCCCTCCACTTT
cdr3_aa: CASSTPRSQGNSPLHF

v_call: TRBV10-3
j_call: TRBJ1-1
cdr3_length: 14
d_call: .
clone_size: .
cdr3_nt: TGTGCCATCAGTGAGTCGAGCGGTGCAAACGAAGCTTTCTTT
cdr3_aa: CAISESSGANEAFF

v_call: TRBV27
j_call: TRBJ2-1
cdr3_length: 16
d_call: .
clone_size: .
cdr3_nt: TGTGCCAGCCGACCAAACAGGGCACGGATCTACAATGAGCAGTTCTTC
cdr3_aa: CASRPNRARIYNEQFF

v_call: TRBV5-6
j_call: TRBJ1-2
cdr3_length: 15
d_call: .
clone_size: .
cdr3_nt: TGTGCCAGCAGCTTGTCGGGGGTTTTAACCTATGGCTACACCTTC
cdr3_aa: CASSLSGVLTYGYTF

v_call: TRBV7-2
j_call: TRBJ2-2
cdr3_length: 17
d_call: TRBD2
clone_size: .
cdr3_nt: TGTGCCAGCAGCTTATGGCCAGCGGGGACGAACACCGGGGAGCTGTTTTTT
cdr3_aa: CASSLWPAGTNTGELFF

v_call: TRBV7-9
j_call: TRBJ2-7
cdr3_length: 12
d_call: .
clone_size: .
cdr3_nt: TGTGCCAGCAGCCCCGGACATGACGAGCAGTACTTC
cdr3_aa: CASSPGHDEQYF

v_call: TRBV20-1
j_call: TRBJ1-2
cdr3_length: 9
d_call: .
clone_size: few
cdr3_nt: TGCAGTGCTAACAATGGCTACACCTTC
cdr3_aa: CSANNGYTF

v_call: TRBV19
j_call: TRBJ2-2
cdr3_length: 15
d_call: TRBD1
clone_size: .
cdr3_nt: TGTGCCAGTAGTATCGGCCAGGGGGACACCGGGGAGCTGTTTTTT
cdr3_aa: CASSIGQGDTGELFF

v_call: TRBV5-6
j_call: TRBJ2-3
cdr3_length: 15
d_call: TRBD1
clone_size: .
cdr3_nt: TGTGCCAGCAGCGGGACAGGGAGACGCACAGATACGCAGTATTTT
cdr3_aa: CASSGTGRRTDTQYF

v_call: TRBV4-1
j_call: TRBJ2-1
cdr3_length: 18
d_call: TRBD2
clone_size: .
cdr3_nt: TGCGCCAGCAGCCAAGATAGTCTAGCGGGGAACGCCTACAATGAGCAGTTCTTC
cdr3_aa: CASSQDSLAGNAYNEQFF

v_call: TRBV19
j_call: TRBJ1-5
cdr3_length: 15
d_call: .
clone_size: .
cdr3_nt: TGTGCCAGTAGTATAGTTCGGGGGATGAATCAGCCCCAGCATTTT
cdr3_aa: CASSIVRGMNQPQHF

v_call: TRBV4-1
j_call: TRBJ2-7
cdr3_length: 15
d_call: .
clone_size: .
cdr3_nt: TGCGCCAGCAGCCAAGATAGAACAGGGTATCCCAGACAGTACTTC
cdr3_aa: CASSQDRTGYPRQYF

v_call: TRBV18
j_call: TRBJ1-3
cdr3_length: 16
d_call: .
clone_size: few
cdr3_nt: TGTGCCAGCTCACCACTGGACAAGAGCTCTGGAAACACCATATATTTT
cdr3_aa: CASSPLDKSSGNTIYF

v_call: TRBV9
j_call: TRBJ2-5
cdr3_length: 15
d_call: .
clone_size: .
cdr3_nt: TGTGCCAGCAGCGTACAGGGAAGGCTAAAAGAGACCCAGTACTTC
cdr3_aa: CASSVQGRLKETQYF

v_call: TRBV10-2
j_call: TRBJ1-5
cdr3_length: 15
d_call: .
clone_size: once
cdr3_nt: TGCGCCAGCAGTGAGTCGGGGGGGGCATATCAGCCCCAGCATTTT
cdr3_aa: CASSESGGAYQPQHF

v_call: TRBV7-8
j_call: TRBJ1-1
cdr3_length: 13
d_call: .
clone_size: .
cdr3_nt: TGTGCCCTTCGTGAGGGCTCCGGGACTGAAGCTTTCTTT
cdr3_aa: CALREGSGTEAFF

v_call: TRBV2
j_call: TRBJ2-3
cdr3_length: 12
d_call: .
clone_size: once
cdr3_nt: TGTGCCAGCAGTGGAACAGTAGATACGCAGTATTTT
cdr3_aa: CASSGTVDTQYF